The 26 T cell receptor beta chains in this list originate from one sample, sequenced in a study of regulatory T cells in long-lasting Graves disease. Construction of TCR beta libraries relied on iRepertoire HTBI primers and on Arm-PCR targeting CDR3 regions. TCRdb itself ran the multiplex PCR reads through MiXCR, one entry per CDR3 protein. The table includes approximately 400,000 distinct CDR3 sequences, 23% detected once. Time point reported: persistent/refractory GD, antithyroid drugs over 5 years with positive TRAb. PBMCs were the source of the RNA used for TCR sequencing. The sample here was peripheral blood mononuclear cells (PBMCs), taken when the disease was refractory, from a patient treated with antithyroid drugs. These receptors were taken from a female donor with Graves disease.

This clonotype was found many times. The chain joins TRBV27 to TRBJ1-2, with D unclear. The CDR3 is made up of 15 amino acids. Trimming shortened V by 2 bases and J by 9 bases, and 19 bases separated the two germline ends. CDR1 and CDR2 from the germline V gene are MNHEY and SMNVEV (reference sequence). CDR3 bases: TGTGCCAGCAGTTTAGGGGATTCGTCGTATTCTAGCTACACCTTC. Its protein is CASSLGDSSYSSYTF.

CDR3 residues: CAISETSGSTGTGELFF. DNA for the CDR3: TGTGCCATCAGCGAGACTAGCGGGAGCACAGGGACCGGGGAGCTGTTTTTT. The rearrangement joins TRBV10-3 to TRBJ2-2, with 12 bases aligning to TRBD2. This CDR3 region has 17 residues. V dropped 6 bases and J dropped 5; count of bases not matched to a gene: 10. CDR1 is ENHRY, CDR2 SYGVKD, per germline.

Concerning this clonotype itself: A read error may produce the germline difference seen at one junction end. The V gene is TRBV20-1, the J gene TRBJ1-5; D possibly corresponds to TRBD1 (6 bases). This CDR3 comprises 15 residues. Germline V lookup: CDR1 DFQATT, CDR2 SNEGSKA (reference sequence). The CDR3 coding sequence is TGCAGTGCTAGAGATGACGACAGGCCGAATCCGCCCCAGCATTTT. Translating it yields CSARDDDRPNPPQHF.

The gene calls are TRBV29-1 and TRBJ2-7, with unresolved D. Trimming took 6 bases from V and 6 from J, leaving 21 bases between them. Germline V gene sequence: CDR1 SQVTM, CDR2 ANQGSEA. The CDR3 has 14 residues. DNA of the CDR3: TGCAGCGTCTCCTCAGGTGGATTGGTTTTCGAGCAGTACTTC. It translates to CSVSSGGLVFEQYF.

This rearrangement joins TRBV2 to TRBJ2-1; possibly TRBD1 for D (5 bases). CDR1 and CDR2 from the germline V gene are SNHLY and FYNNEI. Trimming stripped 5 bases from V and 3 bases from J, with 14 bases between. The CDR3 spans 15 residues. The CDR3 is CASSRQWANYNEQFF. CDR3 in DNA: TGTGCCAGCAGTAGACAGTGGGCCAACTACAATGAGCAGTTCTTC.

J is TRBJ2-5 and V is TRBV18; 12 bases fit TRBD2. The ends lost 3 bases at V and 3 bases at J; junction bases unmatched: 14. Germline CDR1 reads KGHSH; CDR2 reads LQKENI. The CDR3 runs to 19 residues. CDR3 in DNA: TGTGCCAGCTCACCGCGGAGTGGACTAGCGGGACGCGGCGAAGAGACCCAGTACTTC. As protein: CASSPRSGLAGRGEETQYF.

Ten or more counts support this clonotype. CDR3 sequence: CASIWSVGGQPQHF. In nucleotides, the CDR3 is TGTGCCAGCATCTGGTCGGTGGGGGGGCAGCCCCAGCATTTT. The rearrangement links TRBV28 to TRBJ1-5; D is perhaps TRBD1 (5 bases). Trimming took 7 bases from V and 7 from J, leaving 17 bases between them. This CDR3 has 14 residues. Germline V gives CDR1 MDHEN, CDR2 SYDVKM.

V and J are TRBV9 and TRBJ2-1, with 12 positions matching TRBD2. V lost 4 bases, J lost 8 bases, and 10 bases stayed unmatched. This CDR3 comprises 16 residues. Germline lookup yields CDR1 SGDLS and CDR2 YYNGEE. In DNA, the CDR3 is TGTGCCAGCAGCAAACCCGGACTAGCGGGAAACCATGAGCAGTTCTTC. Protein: CASSKPGLAGNHEQFF.

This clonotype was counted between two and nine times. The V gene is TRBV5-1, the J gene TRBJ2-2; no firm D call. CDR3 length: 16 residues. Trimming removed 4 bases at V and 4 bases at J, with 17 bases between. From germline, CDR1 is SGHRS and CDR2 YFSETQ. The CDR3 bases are TGCGCCAGCAGCCTGAGGTCTCAACATACCACCGGGGAGCTGTTTTTT. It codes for CASSLRSQHTTGELFF.

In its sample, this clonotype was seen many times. CDR3 region: CASSLLAPTAVGNQPQHF. The CDR3 DNA reads as TGTGCCAGCAGTTTATTAGCCCCCACAGCGGTTGGCAATCAGCCCCAGCATTTT. V usage is TRBV28 and J usage is TRBJ1-5; no clear D gene. Germline V CDR1 and CDR2: MDHEN, SYDVKM. The CDR3 is 18 residues long. V shed 1 base and J shed 2 bases, with 18 bases lying between them.

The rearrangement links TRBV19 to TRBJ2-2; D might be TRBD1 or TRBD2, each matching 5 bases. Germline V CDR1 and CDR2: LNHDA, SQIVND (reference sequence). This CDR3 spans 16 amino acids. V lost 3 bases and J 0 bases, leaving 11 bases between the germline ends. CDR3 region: CASSIPRGTNTGELFF. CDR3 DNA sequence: TGTGCCAGTAGTATCCCCCGGGGCACGAACACCGGGGAGCTGTTTTTT.

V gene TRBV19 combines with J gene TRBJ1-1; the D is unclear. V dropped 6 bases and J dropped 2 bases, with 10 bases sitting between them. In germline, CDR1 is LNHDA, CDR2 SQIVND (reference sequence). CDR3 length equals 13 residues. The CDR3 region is CASRFGGNTEAFF. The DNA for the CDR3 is TGTGCCAGTAGGTTTGGAGGAAACACTGAAGCTTTCTTT.

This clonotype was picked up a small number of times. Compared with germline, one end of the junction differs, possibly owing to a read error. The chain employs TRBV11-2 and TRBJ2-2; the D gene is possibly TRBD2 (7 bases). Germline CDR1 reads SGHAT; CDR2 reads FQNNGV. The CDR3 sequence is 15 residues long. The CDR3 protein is CASSRGRGWAGEPFF. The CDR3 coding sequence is TGTGCCAGCAGCCGAGGGAGGGGGTGGGCCGGGGAGCCGTTTTTT.

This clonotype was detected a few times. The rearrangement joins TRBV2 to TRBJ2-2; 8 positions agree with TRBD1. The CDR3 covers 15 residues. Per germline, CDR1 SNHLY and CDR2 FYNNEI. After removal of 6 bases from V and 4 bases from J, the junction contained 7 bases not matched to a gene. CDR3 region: CASSVNRGSTGELFF. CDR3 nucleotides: TGTGCCAGCAGCGTAAACAGGGGGAGCACCGGGGAGCTGTTTTTT.

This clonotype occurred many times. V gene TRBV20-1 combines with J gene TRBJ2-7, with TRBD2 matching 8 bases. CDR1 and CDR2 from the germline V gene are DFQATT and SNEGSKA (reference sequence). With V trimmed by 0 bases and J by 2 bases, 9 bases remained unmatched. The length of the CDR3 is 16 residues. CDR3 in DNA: TGCAGTGCTAGAGATTATATTGAGCGGGGGACCTACGAGCAGTACTTC. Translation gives CSARDYIERGTYEQYF.

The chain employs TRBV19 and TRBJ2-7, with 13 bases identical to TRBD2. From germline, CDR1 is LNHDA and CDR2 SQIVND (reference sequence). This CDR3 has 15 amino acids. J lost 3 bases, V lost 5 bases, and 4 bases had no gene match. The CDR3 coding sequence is TGTGCCAGTAGTGTGGGACTAGCGGGATTCTACGAGCAGTACTTC. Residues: CASSVGLAGFYEQYF.

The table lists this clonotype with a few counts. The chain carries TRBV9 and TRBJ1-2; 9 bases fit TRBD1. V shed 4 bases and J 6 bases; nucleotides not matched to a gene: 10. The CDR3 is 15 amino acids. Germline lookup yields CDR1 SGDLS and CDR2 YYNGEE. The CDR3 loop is CASSPRDRVWHGYTF. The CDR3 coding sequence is TGTGCCAGCAGCCCCCGGGACAGGGTTTGGCATGGCTACACCTTC.

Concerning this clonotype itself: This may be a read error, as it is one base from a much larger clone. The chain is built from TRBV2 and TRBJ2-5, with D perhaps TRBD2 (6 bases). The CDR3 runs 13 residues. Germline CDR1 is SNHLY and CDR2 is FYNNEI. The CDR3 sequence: CASSGPLRETQCF. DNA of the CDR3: TGTGCCAGCAGTGGGCCTCTCCGGGAGACCCAGTGCTTC.

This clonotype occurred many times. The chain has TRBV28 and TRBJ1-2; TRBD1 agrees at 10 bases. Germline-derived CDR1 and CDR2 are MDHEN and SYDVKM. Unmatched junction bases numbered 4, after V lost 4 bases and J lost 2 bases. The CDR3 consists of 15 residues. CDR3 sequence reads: CASSSDRGQNYGYTF. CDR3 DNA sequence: TGTGCCAGCAGTTCAGACAGGGGGCAGAACTATGGCTACACCTTC.

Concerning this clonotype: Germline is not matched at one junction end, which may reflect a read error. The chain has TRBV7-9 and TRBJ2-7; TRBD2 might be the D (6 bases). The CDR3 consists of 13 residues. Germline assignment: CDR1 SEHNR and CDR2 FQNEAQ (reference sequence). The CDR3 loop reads CASSFAGTYERYF. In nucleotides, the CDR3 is TGTGCCAGCAGCTTTGCGGGAACCTACGAGCGGTACTTC.

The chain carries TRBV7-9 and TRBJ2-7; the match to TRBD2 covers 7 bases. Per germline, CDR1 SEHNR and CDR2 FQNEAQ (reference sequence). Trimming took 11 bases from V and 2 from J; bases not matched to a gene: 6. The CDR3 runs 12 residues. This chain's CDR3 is CAATGGAYEQYF. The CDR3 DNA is TGTGCCGCAACGGGAGGCGCCTACGAGCAGTACTTC.

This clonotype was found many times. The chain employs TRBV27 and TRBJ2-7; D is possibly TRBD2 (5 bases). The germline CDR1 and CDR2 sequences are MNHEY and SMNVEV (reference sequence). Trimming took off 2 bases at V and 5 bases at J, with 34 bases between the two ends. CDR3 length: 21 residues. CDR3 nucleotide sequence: TGTGCCAGCAGTTTACGCCCGGTCCCTTTTTCCCCGCTAGCTGAGTCCGACGAGCAGTACTTC. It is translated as CASSLRPVPFSPLAESDEQYF.

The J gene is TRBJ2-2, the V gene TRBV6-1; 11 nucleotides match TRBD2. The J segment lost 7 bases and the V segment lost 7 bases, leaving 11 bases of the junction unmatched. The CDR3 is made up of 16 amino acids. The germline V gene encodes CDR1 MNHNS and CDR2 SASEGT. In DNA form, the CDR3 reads TGTGCCAGCATAAATAGCGGGAGGGCCAACGGCGGGGAGCTGTTTTTT. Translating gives CASINSGRANGGELFF.

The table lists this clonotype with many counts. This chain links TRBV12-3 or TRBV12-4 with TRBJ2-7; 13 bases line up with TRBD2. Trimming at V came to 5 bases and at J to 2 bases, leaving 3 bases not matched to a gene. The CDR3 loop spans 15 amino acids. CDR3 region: CASSHGTSGAYEQYF. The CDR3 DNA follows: TGTGCCAGCAGTCACGGGACTAGCGGGGCCTACGAGCAGTACTTC.

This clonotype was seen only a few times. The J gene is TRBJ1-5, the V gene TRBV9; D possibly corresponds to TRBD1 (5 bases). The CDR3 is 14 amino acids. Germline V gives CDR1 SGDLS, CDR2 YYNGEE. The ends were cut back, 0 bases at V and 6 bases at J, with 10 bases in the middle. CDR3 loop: CASSVGVGGQPQHF. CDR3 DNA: TGTGCCAGCAGCGTAGGGGTGGGGGGTCAGCCCCAGCATTTT.

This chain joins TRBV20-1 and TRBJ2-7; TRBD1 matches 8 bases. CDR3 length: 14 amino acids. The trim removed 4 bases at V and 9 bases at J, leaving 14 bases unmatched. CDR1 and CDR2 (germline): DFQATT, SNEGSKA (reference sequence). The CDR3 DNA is TGCAGTGCTACCGCCGGGACAGGCGTCTTGGGGCAGTACTTC. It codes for CSATAGTGVLGQYF.